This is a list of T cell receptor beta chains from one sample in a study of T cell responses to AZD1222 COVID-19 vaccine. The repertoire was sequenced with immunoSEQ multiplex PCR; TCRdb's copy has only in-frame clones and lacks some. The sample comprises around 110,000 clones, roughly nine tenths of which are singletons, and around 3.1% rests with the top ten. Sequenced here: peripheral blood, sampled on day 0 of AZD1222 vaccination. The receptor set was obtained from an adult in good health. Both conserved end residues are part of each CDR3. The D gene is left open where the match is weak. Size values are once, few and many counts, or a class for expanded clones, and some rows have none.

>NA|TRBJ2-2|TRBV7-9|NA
TGTGCCAGCACCCCGGGAGCGAACACCGGGGAGCTGTTTTTT
CASTPGANTGELFF
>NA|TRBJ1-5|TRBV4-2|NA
TGTGCCAGCAGCTGGGAGGGTGGCAATCAGCCCCAGCATTTT
CASSWEGGNQPQHF
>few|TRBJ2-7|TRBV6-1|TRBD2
TGTGCCAGCAGTGGATCCGGACTAGCGGGGTCCCACGAGCAGTACTTC
CASSGSGLAGSHEQYF
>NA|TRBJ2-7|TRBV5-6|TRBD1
TGTGCCAGCAGTCTACAGGGGTACGAGCAGTACTTC
CASSLQGYEQYF
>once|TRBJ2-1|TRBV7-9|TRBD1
TGTGCCAGCAGCCCTGGGACAGGGGGCTTCTACAATGAGCAGTTCTTC
CASSPGTGGFYNEQFF
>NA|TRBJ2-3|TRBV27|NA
TGTGCCAGCACGCGGAGCACAGATACGCAGTATTTT
CASTRSTDTQYF
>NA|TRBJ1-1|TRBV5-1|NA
TGCGCCAGCAGCTTGGACCAGGGGAACACTGAAGCTTTCTTT
CASSLDQGNTEAFF
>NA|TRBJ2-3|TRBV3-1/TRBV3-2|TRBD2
TGTGCCAGCAGCCTCTCCTCCGGGGGGGCGGATACGCAGTATTTT
CASSLSSGGADTQYF
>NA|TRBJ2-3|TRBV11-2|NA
TGTGCCAGCAGACTCACAGATACGCAGTATTTT
CASRLTDTQYF
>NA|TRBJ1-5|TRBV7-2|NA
TGTGCCAGCAGCTTAGGGCAGGCCGAAAATCAGCCCCAGCATTTT
CASSLGQAENQPQHF